This is a list of T cell receptor beta chains from one sample in a study of T cell repertoires in aging, cancer and after chemotherapy. TCRdb analysed the multiplex PCR reads with MiXCR anew, one entry per CDR3 protein. The sample shows about 6,000 distinct CDR3 sequences, less than 25% of them seen only once. Sequenced: blood. These receptors were taken from a human donor in good health. Each CDR3 is given with its conserved first and last residue. Fields, in order: D gene, J gene, CDR3 length, clone size, V gene, CDR3 protein, CDR3 DNA. The D gene is left open where the match is weak. Only part of the rows carry a size: once, few, many, or a class if the clone is expanded.

d_gene: TRBD1; j_gene: TRBJ1-2; len: 16; abundance: medium-sized; v_gene: TRBV10-3; CDR3aa: CAISESPGQGPDGYTF; CDR3nt: TGTGCCATCAGTGAGTCACCGGGACAGGGGCCGGATGGCTACACCTTC
d_gene: .; j_gene: TRBJ1-1; len: 14; abundance: .; v_gene: TRBV4-2; CDR3aa: CASSQEGGPAEAFF; CDR3nt: TGTGCCAGCAGCCAAGAGGGGGGGCCGGCTGAAGCTTTCTTT
d_gene: .; j_gene: TRBJ1-6; len: 14; abundance: medium-sized; v_gene: TRBV6-5; CDR3aa: CASGKGGHNSPLHF; CDR3nt: TGTGCCAGCGGCAAGGGCGGCCATAATTCACCCCTCCACTTT
d_gene: .; j_gene: TRBJ2-2; len: 17; abundance: medium-sized; v_gene: TRBV15; CDR3aa: CATSRDLGAAKSGELFF; CDR3nt: TGTGCCACCAGCAGAGATCTTGGGGCAGCTAAGTCCGGGGAGCTGTTTTTT
d_gene: .; j_gene: TRBJ1-4; len: 14; abundance: .; v_gene: TRBV7-3; CDR3aa: CASRGPGAEEKLFF; CDR3nt: TGTGCCAGCAGGGGCCCGGGGGCGGAGGAAAAACTGTTTTTT
d_gene: .; j_gene: TRBJ1-5; len: 10; abundance: medium-sized; v_gene: TRBV20-1; CDR3aa: CSARVWPQHF; CDR3nt: TGCAGTGCTAGAGTATGGCCCCAGCATTTT
d_gene: TRBD1; j_gene: TRBJ1-2; len: 16; abundance: once; v_gene: TRBV20-1; CDR3aa: CSASRRTGTTNYGYTF; CDR3nt: TGCAGTGCTTCCCGTCGGACAGGGACGACTAACTATGGCTACACCTTC
d_gene: TRBD1; j_gene: TRBJ1-1; len: 16; abundance: medium-sized; v_gene: TRBV6-2/TRBV6-3; CDR3aa: CASSPLPGQGLTEAFF; CDR3nt: TGTGCCAGCAGTCCTTTGCCGGGACAGGGTCTCACTGAAGCTTTCTTT
d_gene: .; j_gene: TRBJ2-3; len: 14; abundance: .; v_gene: TRBV9; CDR3aa: CASSVVKGADTQYF; CDR3nt: TGTGCCAGCAGCGTAGTTAAAGGGGCAGATACGCAGTATTTT
d_gene: .; j_gene: TRBJ2-5; len: 13; abundance: .; v_gene: TRBV4-1; CDR3aa: CASSQIWAETQYF; CDR3nt: TGCGCCAGCAGCCAAATCTGGGCAGAGACCCAGTACTTC
d_gene: .; j_gene: TRBJ2-2; len: 14; abundance: medium-sized; v_gene: TRBV12-3/TRBV12-4; CDR3aa: CASSLGENTGELFF; CDR3nt: TGTGCCAGCAGTTTAGGAGAGAACACCGGGGAGCTGTTTTTT
d_gene: TRBD2; j_gene: TRBJ2-1; len: 18; abundance: many; v_gene: TRBV7-3; CDR3aa: CASSLAGGLAGGPDEQFF; CDR3nt: TGTGCCAGCAGCTTAGCAGGGGGACTAGCGGGGGGGCCCGATGAGCAGTTCTTC
d_gene: .; j_gene: TRBJ1-4; len: 17; abundance: .; v_gene: TRBV7-2; CDR3aa: CASSLLRSGRRVEKLFF; CDR3nt: TGTGCCAGCAGCTTGTTACGGTCGGGCAGGCGGGTTGAAAAACTGTTTTTT
d_gene: .; j_gene: TRBJ1-6; len: 15; abundance: medium-sized; v_gene: TRBV5-4; CDR3aa: CASSLDGRANSPLHF; CDR3nt: TGTGCCAGCAGCTTGGATGGCAGGGCCAATTCACCCCTCCACTTT
d_gene: TRBD1; j_gene: TRBJ2-3; len: 17; abundance: .; v_gene: TRBV12-3/TRBV12-4; CDR3aa: CASSFRDSYTNTDTQYF; CDR3nt: TGTGCCAGCAGTTTCCGGGACAGCTATACAAACACAGATACGCAGTATTTT
d_gene: TRBD1; j_gene: TRBJ1-5; len: 16; abundance: medium-sized; v_gene: TRBV5-6; CDR3aa: CASSSYRGRGNQPQHF; CDR3nt: TGTGCCAGCAGCTCGTACAGGGGCCGGGGCAATCAGCCCCAGCATTTT
d_gene: TRBD2; j_gene: TRBJ2-3; len: 15; abundance: few; v_gene: TRBV10-3; CDR3aa: CAIKGLAGDADTQYF; CDR3nt: TGTGCCATCAAGGGACTAGCGGGGGACGCAGATACGCAGTATTTT
d_gene: .; j_gene: TRBJ2-2; len: 16; abundance: medium-sized; v_gene: TRBV27; CDR3aa: CASSFGTNFVTGELFF; CDR3nt: TGTGCCAGCAGTTTCGGGACAAATTTTGTAACCGGGGAGCTGTTTTTT
d_gene: .; j_gene: TRBJ2-7; len: 15; abundance: medium-sized; v_gene: TRBV6-6; CDR3aa: CASSYPGTPPYEQYF; CDR3nt: TGTGCCAGCAGTTATCCCGGGACACCCCCCTACGAGCAGTACTTC
d_gene: .; j_gene: TRBJ2-1; len: 15; abundance: .; v_gene: TRBV21-1; CDR3aa: CASSGREVSCDEQFF; CDR3nt: TGTGCCAGCAGCGGTCGTGAGGTCTCTTGCGATGAGCAGTTCTTC
d_gene: TRBD1; j_gene: TRBJ1-2; len: 16; abundance: medium-sized; v_gene: TRBV6-1; CDR3aa: CASARPDRVFLSGYTF; CDR3nt: TGTGCCAGCGCCCGACCCGACAGGGTTTTCTTAAGTGGCTACACCTTC
d_gene: .; j_gene: TRBJ1-1; len: 13; abundance: medium-sized; v_gene: TRBV6-5; CDR3aa: CASSLPEGTEAFF; CDR3nt: TGTGCCAGCAGTCTCCCCGAGGGTACTGAAGCTTTCTTT
d_gene: .; j_gene: TRBJ2-4; len: 14; abundance: medium-sized; v_gene: TRBV29-1; CDR3aa: CSVRGTVGGNIQYF; CDR3nt: TGCAGCGTTAGAGGGACGGTGGGTGGGAACATTCAGTACTTC
d_gene: .; j_gene: TRBJ2-3; len: 13; abundance: medium-sized; v_gene: TRBV20-1; CDR3aa: CSASRGEADTQYF; CDR3nt: TGCAGTGCTAGCAGGGGGGAGGCAGATACGCAGTATTTT
d_gene: TRBD2; j_gene: TRBJ2-1; len: 15; abundance: .; v_gene: TRBV9; CDR3aa: CASSPTHGRYNEQFF; CDR3nt: TGTGCCAGCAGCCCGACACACGGGAGGTACAATGAGCAGTTCTTC
d_gene: .; j_gene: TRBJ1-4; len: 12; abundance: .; v_gene: TRBV30; CDR3aa: CAWERRLGKLFF; CDR3nt: TGTGCCTGGGAACGAAGGTTGGGAAAACTGTTTTTT
d_gene: TRBD2; j_gene: TRBJ2-7; len: 13; abundance: large; v_gene: TRBV29-1; CDR3aa: CSVDQGGAYEQYF; CDR3nt: TGCAGCGTTGACCAGGGAGGGGCCTACGAGCAGTACTTC
d_gene: .; j_gene: TRBJ2-3; len: 14; abundance: .; v_gene: TRBV12-3/TRBV12-4; CDR3aa: CASSLAGSTDTQYF; CDR3nt: TGTGCCAGCAGTTTAGCGGGGAGCACAGATACGCAGTATTTT
d_gene: TRBD1; j_gene: TRBJ1-6; len: 14; abundance: medium-sized; v_gene: TRBV11-2; CDR3aa: CASRSQGTDSPLHF; CDR3nt: TGTGCCAGCAGATCACAGGGGACGGATTCACCCCTCCACTTT
d_gene: .; j_gene: TRBJ2-5; len: 13; abundance: .; v_gene: TRBV6-5; CDR3aa: CASSLWGQETQYF; CDR3nt: TGTGCCAGCAGTTTATGGGGACAAGAGACCCAGTACTTC
d_gene: .; j_gene: TRBJ1-2; len: 15; abundance: medium-sized; v_gene: TRBV6-5; CDR3aa: CASSYSGGRGAGYTF; CDR3nt: TGTGCCAGCAGTTACTCGGGGGGCAGGGGAGCTGGCTACACCTTC